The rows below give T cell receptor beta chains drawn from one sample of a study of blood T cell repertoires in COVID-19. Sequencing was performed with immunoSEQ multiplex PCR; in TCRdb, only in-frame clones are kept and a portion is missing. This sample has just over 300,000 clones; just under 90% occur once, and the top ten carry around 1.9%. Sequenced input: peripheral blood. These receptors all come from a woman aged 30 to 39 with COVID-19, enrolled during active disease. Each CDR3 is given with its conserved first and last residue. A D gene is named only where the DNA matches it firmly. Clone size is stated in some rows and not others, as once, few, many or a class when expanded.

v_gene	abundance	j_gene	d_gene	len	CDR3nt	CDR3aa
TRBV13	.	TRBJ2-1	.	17	TGTGCCAGCAGCTTAGGCCTGGAGGCAGGATACTACAATGAGCAGTTCTTC	CASSLGLEAGYYNEQFF
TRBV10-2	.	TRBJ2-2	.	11	TGCGCCAGCAGGCGGACCGGGGAGCTGTTTTTT	CASRRTGELFF
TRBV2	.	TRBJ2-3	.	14	TGTGCCAGCTCCTGGACAGCTAGCACAGATACGCAGTATTTT	CASSWTASTDTQYF
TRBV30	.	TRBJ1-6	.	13	TGTGCCTGGAGTGCTCAGTCCTATTCACCCCTCCACTTT	CAWSAQSYSPLHF
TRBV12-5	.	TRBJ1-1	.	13	TGTGCTAGTGGTCGCGGAGGGGCCAATGAAGCTTTCTTT	CASGRGGANEAFF
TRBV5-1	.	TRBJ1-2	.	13	TGCGCCAGCAGCTTGGCGGTTAACTATGGCTACACCTTC	CASSLAVNYGYTF
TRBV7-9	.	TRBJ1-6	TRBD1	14	TGTGCCAGCAGCCACGGGACAGGGGAGGACCCCCTCCACTTT	CASSHGTGEDPLHF
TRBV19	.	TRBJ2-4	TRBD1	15	TGTGCCAGTAGCCAAGGACAGGGGATTACGAACATTCAGTACTTC	CASSQGQGITNIQYF
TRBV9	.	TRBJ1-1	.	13	TGTGCCAGCAGACAGCAAGAGAACACTGAAGCTTTCTTT	CASRQQENTEAFF
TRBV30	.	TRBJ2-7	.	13	TGTGCCTGGAGTCCCCAGGGTAGGAAGGAGCAGTACTTC	CAWSPQGRKEQYF
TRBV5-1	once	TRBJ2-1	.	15	TGCGCCAGCAGCTCCCGGGCGCGGGGAGACAATGAGCAGTTCTTC	CASSSRARGDNEQFF
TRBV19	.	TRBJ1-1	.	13	TGTGCCAGTAGTACCCTAATGAACACTGAAGCTTTCTTT	CASSTLMNTEAFF
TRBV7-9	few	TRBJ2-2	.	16	TGTGCCAGCAGCTTAGATAGAGGGCTTATCACCGGGGAGCTGTTTTTT	CASSLDRGLITGELFF
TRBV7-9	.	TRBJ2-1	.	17	TGTGCCAGCAGCTTAGTGGGAGCAGGCAGGTTGGGCAATGAGCAGTTCTTC	CASSLVGAGRLGNEQFF
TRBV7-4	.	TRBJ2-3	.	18	TGTGCCAGCAGCCATTTAACGAGAGCCTTTAATCGAACAGATACGCAGTATTTT	CASSHLTRAFNRTDTQYF
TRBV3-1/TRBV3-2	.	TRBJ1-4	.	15	TGTGCCAGCAGCCCTCAGTGGGGAGCGGATGAAAAACTGTTTTTT	CASSPQWGADEKLFF
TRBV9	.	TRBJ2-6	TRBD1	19	TGTGCCAGCAGCGTAGCTAGCGGACAGGGGGCGGCTGGGGCCAACGTCCTGACTTTC	CASSVASGQGAAGANVLTF
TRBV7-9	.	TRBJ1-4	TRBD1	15	TGTGCCAGCAGCTTGAGACAGGGCATTAATGAAAAACTGTTTTTT	CASSLRQGINEKLFF
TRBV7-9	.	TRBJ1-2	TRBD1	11	TGTGCCACCGGTTCAGGGGGTGGCTACACCTTC	CATGSGGGYTF
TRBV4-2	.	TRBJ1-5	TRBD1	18	TGTGCCAGCAGCCAAGATTGGGACAGAGCTCATAGCAATCAGCCCCAGCATTTT	CASSQDWDRAHSNQPQHF
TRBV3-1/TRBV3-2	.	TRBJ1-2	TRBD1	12	TGTGCCAGCCTATCAGGGGGCCGTGGCTACACCTTC	CASLSGGRGYTF
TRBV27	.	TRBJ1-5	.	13	TGTGCCAGCAGTTTGGCCGTTGTTCAGCCCCAGCATTTT	CASSLAVVQPQHF
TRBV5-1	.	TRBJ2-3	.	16	TGCGCCAGCAGCTTCCAAACAGGGAGTTGGGTAGATACGCAGTATTTT	CASSFQTGSWVDTQYF
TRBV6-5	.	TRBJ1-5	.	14	TGTGCCAGCAGAGCGACAGGCCGCAATCAGCCCCAGCATTTT	CASRATGRNQPQHF
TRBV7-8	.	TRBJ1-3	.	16	TGTGCCAGCAGCTTAGAGGCAGGGGCGGTGGGAAACACCATATATTTT	CASSLEAGAVGNTIYF
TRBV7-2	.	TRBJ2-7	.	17	TGTGCCAGCAGCTTCCCGCCCAGGGCAGGGGATCTCTACGAGCAGTACTTC	CASSFPPRAGDLYEQYF
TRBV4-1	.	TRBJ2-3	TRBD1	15	TGCGCCAGCAGCCCGGGACAGGGGGCCGTAGATACGCAGTATTTT	CASSPGQGAVDTQYF
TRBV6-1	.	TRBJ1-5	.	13	TGTGCCAGCCGTGACAGGAGCAATCAGCCCCAGCATTTT	CASRDRSNQPQHF
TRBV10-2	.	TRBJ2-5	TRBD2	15	TGCGCCAGTCGGTCTGCGGGACTAGGAGAAGAGACCCAGTACTTC	CASRSAGLGEETQYF
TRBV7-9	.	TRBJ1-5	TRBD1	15	TGTGCCAGCAGTCGGGACAGCGAGAGCAATCAGCCCCAGCATTTT	CASSRDSESNQPQHF
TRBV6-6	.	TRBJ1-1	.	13	TGTGCCAGCAGCCTTCTTCCAGGTCCTGAAGCTTTCTTT	CASSLLPGPEAFF
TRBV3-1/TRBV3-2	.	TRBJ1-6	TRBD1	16	TGTGCCAGCAGCCCCACGGGACAGCCGGGGAATTCACCCCTCCACTTT	CASSPTGQPGNSPLHF
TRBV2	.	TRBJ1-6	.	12	TGTGCCAGCAGCCCCAATAATTCACCCCTCCACTTT	CASSPNNSPLHF
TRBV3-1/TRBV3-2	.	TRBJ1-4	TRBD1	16	TGTGCCAGCAGCCCTTGGACAGGGGGCGAAGATGAAAAACTGTTTTTT	CASSPWTGGEDEKLFF
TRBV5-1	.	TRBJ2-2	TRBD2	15	TGCGCCAGCAGCTTCTCCGGGGGGGCCCCCGGGGAGCTGTTTTTT	CASSFSGGAPGELFF
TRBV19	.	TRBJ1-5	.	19	TGTGCCAGTAGTATAGGCCGCCGGACAGCCACTCAAAGCAATCAGCCCCAGCATTTT	CASSIGRRTATQSNQPQHF
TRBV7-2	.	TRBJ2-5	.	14	TGTGCCAGCAGCTTAGCGGGGCCCCAAGAGACCCAGTACTTC	CASSLAGPQETQYF
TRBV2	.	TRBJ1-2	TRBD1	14	TGTGCCAGCATAGGACAGGGCATAAACTATGGCTACACCTTC	CASIGQGINYGYTF
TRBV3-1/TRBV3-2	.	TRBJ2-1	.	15	TGTGCCAGCAGCCAAGTTCAGGCATCCTACAATGAGCAGTTCTTC	CASSQVQASYNEQFF
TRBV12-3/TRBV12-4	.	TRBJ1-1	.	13	TGTGCCAGCAGTAGCCACCCGAACACTGAAGCTTTCTTT	CASSSHPNTEAFF
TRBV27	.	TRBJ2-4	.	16	TGTGCCAGCAGACGCGGGGGCCAGGGTGGTCAAAACATTCAGTACTTC	CASRRGGQGGQNIQYF
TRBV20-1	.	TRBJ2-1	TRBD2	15	TGCAGTGCTAGTAGCGGGGTGTATACCTACAATGAGCAGTTCTTC	CSASSGVYTYNEQFF
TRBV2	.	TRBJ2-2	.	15	TGTGCCAGCTCGGCGGAGGGGATGGTCACCGGGGAGCTGTTTTTT	CASSAEGMVTGELFF
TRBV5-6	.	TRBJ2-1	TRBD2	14	TGTGCCAGCAGCTTGGCCCCTCCCGGGGGGGAGGAGTTCTTC	CASSLAPPGGEEFF
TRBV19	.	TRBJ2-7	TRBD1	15	TGTGCCAGTAGGGACAGGGGGCGGACTTCGCACGAGCAGTACTTC	CASRDRGRTSHEQYF
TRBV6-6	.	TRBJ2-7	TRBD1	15	TGTGCCAGCAGGAAACAGGGGGCACTACCCTACGAGCAGTACTTC	CASRKQGALPYEQYF
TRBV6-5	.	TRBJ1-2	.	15	TGTGCCAGCAGTTACTCGATTGCACAGTCCTATGGCTACACCTTC	CASSYSIAQSYGYTF
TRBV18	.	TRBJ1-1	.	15	TGTGCCAGCTCACCAGGGGGCAGGGACATCCCTGAAGCTTTCTTT	CASSPGGRDIPEAFF
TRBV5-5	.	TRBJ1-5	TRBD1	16	TGTGCCAGCAGCGACAGGGTTTGGATTGGCAATCAGCCCCAGCATTTT	CASSDRVWIGNQPQHF
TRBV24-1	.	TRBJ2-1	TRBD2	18	TGTGCCACCAGTGAAGCTAGCGGGGGACCCGGGACCTACAATGAGCAGTTCTTC	CATSEASGGPGTYNEQFF
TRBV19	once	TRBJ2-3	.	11	TGTGCCACCAGGGACATAGATACGCAGTATTTT	CATRDIDTQYF
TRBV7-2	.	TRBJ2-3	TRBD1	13	TGTGCCAGCAGCTTCCAGGGGGCAGATACGCAGTATTTT	CASSFQGADTQYF
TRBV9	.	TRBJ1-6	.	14	TGTGCCAGCAGCACAGGGTTCTATAATTCACCCCTCCACTTT	CASSTGFYNSPLHF
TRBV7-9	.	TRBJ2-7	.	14	TGTGCCAGCAGCCTACCCTCCAGGGTTTACGAGCAGTACTTC	CASSLPSRVYEQYF
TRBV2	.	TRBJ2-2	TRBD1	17	TGTGCCAGCAGTGAAGGGCCAAGGACAGGGGACACCGGGGAGCTGTTTTTT	CASSEGPRTGDTGELFF
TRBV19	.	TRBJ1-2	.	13	TGTGCCAGTAGTACCGAACTAAACTATGGCTACACCTTC	CASSTELNYGYTF
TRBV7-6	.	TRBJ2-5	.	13	TGTGCCAGCAGCTTAAAGGGAGAAGAGACCCAGTACTTC	CASSLKGEETQYF
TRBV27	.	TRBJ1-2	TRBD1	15	TGTGCCAGCAGTTTGGAGGGACAGGGCAAATTTGGCTACACCTTC	CASSLEGQGKFGYTF
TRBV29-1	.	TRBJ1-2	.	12	TGCAGCGTTGATCAGGGTGATTATGGCTACACCTTC	CSVDQGDYGYTF